This T cell receptor beta chain was found in a study of long-term antiretroviral therapy in people with HIV (dated by TCRdb to between 2021 and 2023). As for the study more broadly: The earliest samples were collected roughly a decade before the 2015 WHO recommendation for immediate ART, at a time when ART was usually postponed until CD4 counts fell. A retrospective serial study tested whether ART initiation and durable HIV suppression were associated with changes in peripheral blood TRB repertoire composition and diversity. The cohort contributed fewer than 200 cryopreserved PBMC samples from 30 to 35 adults with confirmed HIV infection, collected serially over a mean of approximately six years (range 1-12). About 35% of the 30 participants with HIV were female. No cross-contamination during QIAcube processing turned up in test extractions that ran a monoclonal T-cell line alongside 25 to 35 polyclonal samples. Results and caveats for the whole study, not just this receptor: Expanded TRB clones identified before ART initiation dominated the repertoire across all time points, though the dominance fluctuated and decreased in many PLHIV after ART. The samples were dated from the mid-2000s to the late 2010s, and the ART regimens that were used may be less effective than current ART regimens. Limited PBMC availability meant only the TCR beta chain was sequenced, without alpha chain pairing. A significant increase in TRB diversity was found to be associated with ART initiation, although TRB diversity was observed to remain significantly below that of transplant donor controls even after long-term ART. No data were available on ART adherence, viral resistance or therapy changes, limiting inferences about post-ART repertoire changes. Unsorted PBMC were profiled instead of sorted CD4+ and CD8+ T cells because pre-ART samples had limited cell numbers. HIV repertoires had narrower CDR3 length ranges than controls, and the network structure suggested an antigen-experienced repertoire that shifted only slightly toward naive after ART.

The cysteine opens and the phenylalanine closes a CDR3 of 15 amino acids. Only CDR3 DNA remains: 45 bases, in frame from the first base. The germline ends are 14 bases apart after V is trimmed by 0 bases and J by 5 bases. From the germline V gene (reference sequence), CDR1 is GTSNPN and CDR2 is SVGIG. Participants were included only if at least one PBMC sample before ART initiation and at least two post-ART samples were available. Every participant with HIV received treatment in the United States of America. Before DNA extraction, cryopreserved samples containing about 0.9-10 million PBMC were thawed and washed. At the time of the earliest PBMC sample, participants with HIV were aged between about 23 and 54 years. PBMC samples were contributed by each participant from 1-4 timepoints before ART initiation and 2-8 timepoints after ART initiation, with a median of 7 samples. For every participant, serial HIV viral load, CD4+ T-cell count, ART history and demographic data were obtained. Using a Qiagen kit on a QIAcube, genomic DNA was extracted from unsorted PBMC, with samples processed in batches of 12.

The immunoSEQ hsTCRB v3.0 assay was used at survey level resolution to sequence the TRB variable region. TRB sequencing targeted a depth of about 35,000-50,000 T-cell genomes per sample. TRB libraries were pooled and sequenced on an Illumina MiSeq using a v3 150-cycle kit. Regarding the original processing steps: Analysis of repertoires was carried out in R inside a reproducible Nextflow workflow spanning QC, data transformation and analysis. LymphoSeq2, an R package for exploring AIRR-Seq data, was used to implement custom analyses. A few samples yielding fewer than 5000 total TRB sequences were excluded, leaving 150 to 200 analyzed HIV repertoires. Among the 180 to 200 retained HIV repertoires, about 59 were collected before ART initiation and approximately 130 were collected after ART initiation. Repertoires were downsampled to 5000 TRB nucleotide sequences, and summary statistics were averaged over 100 downsampling iterations. TRB sequences were retained for analysis only if CDR3 regions of at least seven amino acids were present. Diversity was measured with a Shannon entropy-derived clonality score and the Gini coefficient. In the repertoire networks, any two of the top 5000 CDR3 amino acid sequences were linked whenever the two sequences differed by an edit distance of one. GLIPH2 predicted antigen specificity groups and MHC restriction for TRB CDR3 amino acid sequences. To flag known associations with CMV, EBV, HIV or tissue antigens, CDR3 amino acid sequences were compared against VDJdb and McPAS-TCR. Pre-ART, post-ART and control groups were compared with Wilcoxon signed-rank tests and Holm-Bonferroni correction. Imported from immuneACCESS, the table was reduced by TCRdb to in-frame sequences with V and J called. These copies leave out some clones; in studies compared against another copy, an unresolved V gene accounts for under half, and the cause of the remainder is not known. V, J and clone size are those of that table, while D and trimming were read from the DNA. This sample lists 35,000 to 45,000 clones; 80% were detected once. The ten top clones hold about 5.8% of the sample.

This clone has a handful of counts. Its binding antigen is unknown. There are no base qualities to consult, and no much larger clone falls within one base. The rearranged chain carries TRBV30 and TRBJ1-5, with TRBD1 perhaps the D gene, on 5 matching bases. The material sequenced was unsorted PBMCs, taken 3.4 years after starting antiretroviral therapy. The receptor's source is a man aged 25-45 years with HIV. For the CDR3, the sequence is CAWSVRRGGDQPQHF. The bases are TGTGCCTGGAGTGTACGGAGGGGAGGGGATCAGCCCCAGCATTTT.